The 11 T cell receptor beta chains given below trace back to one sample, sequenced in a study of graft-versus-host responses after intestinal transplantation. The antigens these receptors bind are not known. The assay was immunoSEQ multiplex PCR, and TCRdb's table has in-frame clones only and misses some. This table has 90,000 to 150,000 clones, 90% to 95% appearing once. The specimen was unstimulated CD8+ T cells sorted from spleen or lymph node cells, collected before intestinal transplant. The receptors shown here come from a human donor who received an intestinal transplant.

The table lists this clone with a count of one. The gene calls are TRBV6-5 and TRBJ2-7; D unclear. This CDR3 is built from 13 residues. Germline-derived CDR1 and CDR2 are MNHEY and SVGAGI. Trimming took off 5 bases at V and 3 bases at J, with 11 bases between the two ends. The CDR3 bases are TGTGCCAGCAGTGAAGTGGCTAACTACGAGCAGTACTTC. This gives the protein CASSEVANYEQYF.

J is TRBJ2-5 and V is TRBV28, with D uncertain. The ends were cut back, 2 bases at V and 0 bases at J, with 10 bases in the middle. The CDR3 is 15 residues long. Germline values: CDR1 MDHEN, CDR2 SYDVKM. The CDR3 DNA sequence: TGTGCCAGCAGTTTAACTAACAAGTACCAAGAGACCCAGTACTTC. This gives the protein CASSLTNKYQETQYF.

The J gene is TRBJ2-3, the V gene TRBV28; D gene unclear. CDR3 length: 13 residues. Trimming left V 11 bases short and J 2 bases short, with 14 bases between. Germline V gene sequence: CDR1 MDHEN, CDR2 SYDVKM. The CDR3 bases are TGTGCCCTCAGTAGGTTAGACACAGATACGCAGTATTTT. It translates to CALSRLDTDTQYF.

This chain links TRBV19 with TRBJ2-5; D is perhaps TRBD1 or TRBD2 (5 bases each). The J call is doubtful: the DNA matches TRBJ2-7 better. The germline CDR1 and CDR2 sequences are LNHDA and SQIVND (reference sequence). CDR3 length: 13 residues. CDR3 nucleotide sequence: TGTGCCAGTAGTATAGATGGGGGCTACGAGCAGTACTTC. This gives the protein CASSIDGGYEQYF.

The CDR3 nucleotides read TGTGCCAGCAGCTTAGCTAGTCAGCCCCAGCATTTT. It encodes CASSLASQPQHF. The chain carries TRBV7-8 and TRBJ1-5, with D unclear. The CDR3 is 12 amino acids. Germline V gene data show CDR1 as SGHVS and CDR2 as FQNEAQ. The V end was cut by 0 bases, the J end by 6 bases, with 3 bases between. Filled out from reference TRBV7-8 and TRBJ1-5, the complete variable domain reads GAGVSQSPRYKVAKRGQDVALRCDPISGHVSLFWYQQALGQGPEFLTYFQNEAQLDKSGLPSDRFFAERPEGSVSTLKIQRTQQEDSAVYLCASSLASQPQHFGDGTRLSIL.

The chain carries TRBV4-3 and TRBJ2-1; the match to TRBD2 covers 12 bases. The germline V gene encodes CDR1 LGHNA and CDR2 YSLEER. CDR3 size: 16 residues. J was trimmed by 7 bases and V by 2 bases; bases with no gene match: 6. This CDR3 reads CASSQILAGGGNEQFF. In DNA, the CDR3 is TGCGCCAGCAGCCAAATACTAGCGGGAGGTGGGAATGAGCAGTTCTTC.

The chain combines TRBV7-8 with TRBJ2-1, with TRBD2 matching 12 bases. The ends lost 1 base at V and 0 bases at J; junction bases unmatched: 4. This CDR3 contains 18 residues. CDR1 is SGHVS, CDR2 FQNEAQ, per germline. CDR3 residues: CASSLGLAGEGSYNEQFF. In nucleotides, the CDR3 is TGTGCCAGCAGCTTAGGACTAGCGGGAGAGGGCTCCTACAATGAGCAGTTCTTC. The full variable domain, with the rest looked up from reference TRBV7-8 and TRBJ2-1, is GAGVSQSPRYKVAKRGQDVALRCDPISGHVSLFWYQQALGQGPEFLTYFQNEAQLDKSGLPSDRFFAERPEGSVSTLKIQRTQQEDSAVYLCASSLGLAGEGSYNEQFFGPGTRLTVL.

For this clone: Distinct nucleotide sequences in the sample also encode this CDR3. The chain uses TRBV19 and TRBJ1-1; 7 nucleotides line up with TRBD1. This CDR3 spans 13 amino acids. CDR1 and CDR2 (germline): LNHDA, SQIVND (reference sequence). Germline trimming cut 6 bases from V and 3 bases from J; bases unmatched to any gene: 4. CDR3 sequence reads: CASSEGADTEAFF. The CDR3 DNA is TGTGCCAGTAGCGAGGGGGCGGACACTGAAGCTTTCTTT. Full variable domain (missing parts from reference TRBV19 and TRBJ1-1): DGGITQSPKYLFRKEGQNVTLSCEQNLNHDAMYWYRQDPGQGLRLIYYSQIVNDFQKGDIAEGYSVSREKKESFPLTVTSAQKNPTAFYLCASSEGADTEAFFGQGTRLTVV.

The chain combines TRBV5-1 with TRBJ2-7; the match to TRBD2 covers 13 bases. Trimming cost V 0 bases and J 5 bases; bases outside gene matches: 5. This CDR3 spans 16 amino acids. In germline, CDR1 is SGHRS, CDR2 YFSETQ. CDR3 nucleotide sequence: TGCGCCAGCAGCTTGGCTTACGGACTAGCGGGGGACGAGCAGTACTTC. Its protein product is CASSLAYGLAGDEQYF.

The rearrangement uses TRBV7-2 and TRBJ2-1, with D uncertain. CDR1 is SGHTA and CDR2 is FQGNSA in the germline V gene. Trimming cost V 1 base and J 0 bases, with 16 bases left between them. The CDR3 runs to 18 residues. Written as DNA, the CDR3 is TGTGCCAGCAGCTTAGAAACAGCAAGGATAAGCTCCTACAATGAGCAGTTCTTC. Translating it yields CASSLETARISSYNEQFF.

The J gene is TRBJ1-3, the V gene TRBV9; 7 bases fit TRBD1. Germline V CDR1 and CDR2: SGDLS, YYNGEE. This CDR3 is built from 18 residues. V lost 2 bases and J lost 1; bases outside the gene matches: 12. Here the CDR3 reads CASSVRDSLLTSGNTIYF. In DNA form, the CDR3 reads TGTGCCAGCAGCGTCCGGGACAGCCTTCTCACGTCTGGAAACACCATATATTTT.